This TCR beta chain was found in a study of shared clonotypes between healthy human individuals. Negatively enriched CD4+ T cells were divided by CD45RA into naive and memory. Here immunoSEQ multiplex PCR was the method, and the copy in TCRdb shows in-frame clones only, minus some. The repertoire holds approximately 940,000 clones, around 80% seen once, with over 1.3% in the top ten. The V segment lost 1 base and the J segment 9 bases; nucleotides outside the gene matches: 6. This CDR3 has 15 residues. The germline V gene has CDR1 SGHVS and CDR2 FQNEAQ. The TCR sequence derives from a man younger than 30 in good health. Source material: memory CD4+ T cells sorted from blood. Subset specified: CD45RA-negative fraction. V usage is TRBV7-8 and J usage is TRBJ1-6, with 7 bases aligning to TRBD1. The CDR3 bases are TGTGCCAGCAGCTTAGACGACAGGGTCGGTTCACCCCTCCACTTT. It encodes CASSLDDRVGSPLHF.